These 30 T cell receptor beta chains share one sample of origin, sequenced in a study of T cell responses to AZD1222 COVID-19 vaccine. Clones were sequenced by immunoSEQ multiplex PCR, and TCRdb holds only the in-frame ones, with some missing. Found here are more than 85,000 clones, 90% to 95% of them singletons; the top ten hold under 10%. Sample: peripheral blood, taken on day 0 of AZD1222 vaccination. The receptors derive from an adult in good health.

The V call is TRBV28, the J call TRBJ2-7, with TRBD2 identical over 8 bases. Trimming removed 6 bases from V and 2 bases from J; junction bases left unmatched: 6. The CDR3 runs to 14 residues. Germline V gene lookup returns CDR1 MDHEN and CDR2 SYDVKM. The CDR3 here is CASRISGSTYEQYF. The CDR3 nucleotides read TGTGCCAGCAGAATAAGCGGGAGTACCTACGAGCAGTACTTC. Together with reference TRBV28 and TRBJ2-7, the CDR3 gives the full variable domain: DVKVTQSSRYLVKRTGEKVFLECVQDMDHENMFWYRQDPGLGLRLIYFSYDVKMKEKGDIPEGYSVSREKKERFSLILESASTNQTSMYLCASRISGSTYEQYFGPGTRLTVT.

The J gene is TRBJ1-2, the V gene TRBV3-1 (or the pseudogene TRBV3-2); 8 bases align to TRBD1. V was clipped by 4 bases and J by 7 bases; unmatched bases: 14. Germline CDR1 LGHDT, CDR2 YNNKEL (reference sequence). The CDR3 covers 16 residues. The CDR3 nucleotides are TGTGCCAGCAGCCCCCGCGGCGACAGGGGTATGGGTGGCTACACCTTC. It codes for CASSPRGDRGMGGYTF.

V gene TRBV7-9 combines with J gene TRBJ1-2, with TRBD1 matching 10 bases. J lost 5 bases, V lost 5 bases, and 2 bases had no gene match. Germline V lookup: CDR1 SEHNR, CDR2 FQNEAQ (reference sequence). CDR3 length equals 13 residues. The CDR3 region is CASSGQGEYGYTF. The CDR3 DNA follows: TGTGCCAGCAGCGGACAGGGGGAGTATGGCTACACCTTC.

The chain recombines TRBV27 with TRBJ2-3; 13 positions agree with TRBD2. Germline CDR1 is MNHEY and CDR2 is SMNVEV (reference sequence). V lost 5 bases, J lost 2 bases, and 4 bases stayed unmatched. This CDR3 comprises 16 residues. The CDR3 DNA is TGTGCCAGCAGTCGGACTAGCGGGAGAGTCACAGATACGCAGTATTTT. Protein product: CASSRTSGRVTDTQYF.

This clone was counted once. The V gene is TRBV5-6, the J gene TRBJ1-5, with D tentatively TRBD1 (6 bases). Germline values: CDR1 SGHDT, CDR2 YYEEEE. The length of the CDR3 is 13 residues. V lost 3 bases and J lost 7, with 11 bases in between. The CDR3 here is CASSSGHRQPQHF. CDR3 in DNA: TGTGCCAGCAGCTCGGGACATCGGCAGCCCCAGCATTTT. Full variable domain (missing parts from reference TRBV5-6 and TRBJ1-5): DAGVTQSPTHLIKTRGQQVTLRCSPKSGHDTVSWYQQALGQGPQFIFQYYEEEERQRGNFPDRFSGHQFPNYSSELNVNALLLGDSALYLCASSSGHRQPQHFGDGTRLSIL.

The chain is built from TRBV5-1 and TRBJ2-3, with 8 bases aligning to TRBD2. The germline CDR1 and CDR2 sequences are SGHRS and YFSETQ. This CDR3 has 13 amino acids. J was trimmed by 4 bases and V by 4 bases; bases with no gene match: 2. The CDR3 region is CASSPAGADTQYF. The CDR3 coding sequence is TGCGCCAGCAGCCCAGCGGGAGCAGATACGCAGTATTTT.

The CDR3 loop is CASSHASGRATGELFF. The CDR3, as DNA: TGTGCCAGCAGTCATGCATCGGGGAGGGCCACCGGGGAGCTGTTTTTT. The J gene is TRBJ2-2, the V gene TRBV3-1 (or the pseudogene TRBV3-2), with 7 bases identical to TRBD2. The CDR3 is 16 amino acids. Germline loops: CDR1 LGHDT, CDR2 YNNKEL (reference sequence). The J segment lost 4 bases and the V segment lost 6 bases, leaving 11 bases of the junction unmatched.

This clone was seen only once. The chain joins TRBV7-3 to TRBJ2-6, with 8 positions matching TRBD2. The germline V gene encodes CDR1 SGHTA and CDR2 FQGTGA. The CDR3 is 16 amino acids. Trimming removed 4 bases from V and 4 bases from J; junction bases left unmatched: 6. CDR3 coding DNA: TGTGCCAGCAGCTCCGGGACTAGGGCCGGGGCCAACGTCCTGACTTTC. Translation gives CASSSGTRAGANVLTF.

The chain carries TRBV5-1 and TRBJ2-7; 11 bases line up with TRBD1. J lost 2 bases, V lost 1 base, and 2 bases had no gene match. The CDR3 consists of 15 residues. Germline V lookup: CDR1 SGHRS, CDR2 YFSETQ. The CDR3 region is CASSLSGQGAYEQYF. The CDR3 DNA reads TGCGCCAGCAGCTTGTCGGGACAGGGGGCCTACGAGCAGTACTTC.

V and J are TRBV7-8 and TRBJ1-2, with TRBD1 matching over 7 bases. This CDR3 region has 13 residues. Trimming at V came to 6 bases and at J to 2 bases, leaving 3 bases not matched to a gene. In germline, CDR1 is SGHVS, CDR2 FQNEAQ. CDR3 residues: CASSRQGNYGYTF. The DNA of the CDR3 is TGTGCCAGCAGTCGACAGGGAAACTATGGCTACACCTTC.

This clone is a singleton in its sample. This chain links TRBV18 with TRBJ1-1; D is unresolved. The germline V gene encodes CDR1 KGHSH and CDR2 LQKENI. The CDR3 has 16 amino acids. The V gene lost 1 base and the J gene lost 0 bases, with 12 bases spanning the gap. The CDR3 here is CASSPRVGSVNTEAFF. The CDR3 DNA reads as TGTGCCAGCTCACCACGTGTCGGCAGCGTGAACACTGAAGCTTTCTTT.

CDR3 region: CASRPNTGELFF. The CDR3, as DNA: TGTGCCAGCAGACCGAACACCGGGGAGCTGTTTTTT. The rearrangement links TRBV14 to TRBJ2-2; D is unclear. Trimming removed 6 bases from V and 0 bases from J, with 2 bases in between. CDR3 length equals 12 residues. Germline V gives CDR1 SGHDN, CDR2 FVKESK.

The V gene is TRBV6-5, the J gene TRBJ2-7, with 7 bases that match TRBD1. This CDR3 region has 12 residues. The V gene end was trimmed by 5 bases and the J gene end by 5 bases; junction bases not matched to a gene: 3. Germline V gives CDR1 MNHEY, CDR2 SVGAGI. CDR3 nucleotide sequence: TGTGCCAGCAGTCGTACAGGGGACGAGCAGTACTTC. Protein sequence: CASSRTGDEQYF.

The rearrangement uses TRBV7-2 and TRBJ2-7; D is ambiguous. V was trimmed by 5 bases and J by 3 bases, leaving 20 bases between them. The CDR3 length is 16 residues. From germline, CDR1 is SGHTA and CDR2 FQGNSA. For the CDR3, the DNA is TGTGCCAGCAGCGCAGAAATTAGGGTCTCACTCTACGAGCAGTACTTC. It translates to CASSAEIRVSLYEQYF.

Notes on this clone: Just one base apart from a much larger clone, this may be a read error. This specimen includes other DNA sequences encoding the same CDR3. This chain uses TRBV6-4 with TRBJ2-2; weak D call: TRBD2 (5 bases). From germline, CDR1 is MRHNA and CDR2 SNTAGT. This CDR3 region has 13 residues. The V and J ends lost 4 bases and 2 bases respectively, with 5 bases between them. CDR3 loop: CASSGTNTGELFF. CDR3 nucleotides: TGTGCCAGCAGTGGGACTAACACCGGGGAGCTGTTTTTT.

This rearrangement joins TRBV9 to TRBJ2-1; tentatively, D is TRBD2 (5 bases). The germline V gene encodes CDR1 SGDLS and CDR2 YYNGEE. V was clipped by 0 bases and J by 10 bases, with 14 bases between them. CDR3 length: 14 amino acids. DNA of the CDR3: TGTGCCAGCAGCGTAGATGGAGCGGCAAGGGAGCAGTTCTTC. Encoded protein: CASSVDGAAREQFF.

The chain is built from TRBV6-6 and TRBJ1-6; 11 nucleotides match TRBD1. Germline V gives CDR1 MNHNY, CDR2 SVGAGI (reference sequence). CDR3 length: 14 residues. The J segment lost 10 bases and the V segment lost 6 bases, leaving 5 bases of the junction unmatched. The CDR3, as DNA: TGTGCCAGCAGCCCAGGACAGGGGGCATCACCCCTCCACTTT. This codes for CASSPGQGASPLHF.

The genes are TRBV10-3 and TRBJ1-3; D is undetermined. Germline loops: CDR1 ENHRY, CDR2 SYGVKD. Trimming took off 4 bases at V and 0 bases at J, with 10 bases between the two ends. This CDR3 contains 15 residues. As DNA, the CDR3 is TGTGCCATCAGTGTTGACGGTTACTCTGGAAACACCATATATTTT. Protein: CAISVDGYSGNTIYF.

This chain connects TRBV7-9 to TRBJ2-7; D tentatively reads TRBD1 or TRBD2 (5 bases each). Trimming stripped 5 bases from V and 6 bases from J, with 20 bases between. The germline gives CDR1 SEHNR, CDR2 FQNEAQ (reference sequence). The CDR3 totals 15 residues. In nucleotides, the CDR3 is TGTGCCAGCAGCCTCCGGGACCTACAATGGGGCGAGCAGTACTTC. Its translation is CASSLRDLQWGEQYF.

The chain carries TRBV10-3 and TRBJ2-7; 15 bases match TRBD2. V shed 0 bases, J shed 0 bases, and the junction held 6 bases outside the gene matches. Germline CDR1 reads ENHRY; CDR2 reads SYGVKD. The CDR3 contains 19 residues. The DNA of the CDR3 is TGTGCCATCAGTGAGTCCGGACTAGCGGGAGGGGGGAGCTCCTACGAGCAGTACTTC. This gives the protein CAISESGLAGGGSSYEQYF.

The chain couples TRBV18 to TRBJ1-1, with 8 nucleotides matching TRBD1. The ends lost 5 bases at V and 4 bases at J; junction bases unmatched: 6. The CDR3 loop spans 14 amino acids. Germline loops: CDR1 KGHSH, CDR2 LQKENI. CDR3 amino acids: CASSAGTGPTEAFF. The CDR3, as DNA: TGTGCCAGCTCAGCCGGGACAGGACCCACTGAAGCTTTCTTT.

This CDR3 is CASSSPGTSGRTQYF. The CDR3 DNA reads TGTGCCAGCAGCTCACCTGGGACTAGCGGGAGAACGCAGTATTTT. This sequence joins TRBV28 and TRBJ2-3; 14 bases line up with TRBD2. Germline V gene lookup returns CDR1 MDHEN and CDR2 SYDVKM. V gave up 6 bases and J gave up 9 bases; unmatched junction bases: 8. The CDR3 spans 15 residues.

The chain couples TRBV11-2 to TRBJ2-3; 9 nucleotides line up with TRBD1. This CDR3 has 13 residues. From germline, CDR1 is SGHAT and CDR2 FQNNGV. The junction had 7 bases not matched to a gene; V was cut back by 1 base and J by 14 bases. The CDR3 reads CASSLVLGDRAYF. CDR3 DNA: TGTGCCAGCAGCTTAGTCCTTGGGGACAGGGCGTATTTT.

The chain uses TRBV27 and TRBJ2-7; D perhaps matches TRBD1 (6 bases). The CDR3 extends over 14 amino acids. Germline assignment: CDR1 MNHEY and CDR2 SMNVEV (reference sequence). V was cut by 5 bases and J by 6 bases, with 17 bases left in between. This CDR3 reads CASSPPTGFREQYF. The CDR3 DNA reads as TGTGCCAGCAGTCCACCCACAGGGTTCCGCGAGCAGTACTTC.

This sequence joins TRBV5-6 and TRBJ2-7, with D tentatively TRBD1 or TRBD2 (5 bases each). Germline V gene data show CDR1 as SGHDT and CDR2 as YYEEEE. CDR3 size: 13 residues. Trimming removed 7 bases from V and 2 bases from J, with 13 bases in between. CDR3 amino acids: CASCLGGAYEQYF. The CDR3 bases are TGTGCCAGCTGTCTTGGGGGAGCCTACGAGCAGTACTTC. Filled out from reference TRBV5-6 and TRBJ2-7, the complete variable domain reads DAGVTQSPTHLIKTRGQQVTLRCSPKSGHDTVSWYQQALGQGPQFIFQYYEEEERQRGNFPDRFSGHQFPNYSSELNVNALLLGDSALYLCASCLGGAYEQYFGPGTRLTVT.

J is TRBJ1-1 and V is TRBV29-1; 8 positions match TRBD1. The J segment lost 1 base and the V segment lost 6 bases, leaving 7 bases of the junction unmatched. Germline V CDR1 and CDR2: SQVTM, ANQGSEA. The CDR3 spans 14 residues. CDR3 sequence: CSVKNRGSNTEAFF. For the CDR3, the DNA is TGCAGCGTCAAAAACAGGGGGTCGAACACTGAAGCTTTCTTT.

The chain carries TRBV7-3 and TRBJ1-2, with D maybe TRBD1 (5 bases). The V gene's germline CDR1 is SGHTA and CDR2 FQGTGA. This CDR3 has 15 residues. Trimming pared 5 bases from V and 2 bases from J, leaving 15 bases between. In DNA form, the CDR3 reads TGTGCCAGCAGCCCCGGGGCGGGGCGAAACTATGGCTACACCTTC. Encoded protein: CASSPGAGRNYGYTF.

The chain links TRBV5-1 to TRBJ1-2; no clear D. CDR1 is SGHRS, CDR2 YFSETQ, per germline. Between the trimmed V and J ends, which lost 0 bases and 4 bases, there was a span of 10 bases. The CDR3 sequence is 14 residues long. The CDR3 DNA sequence: TGCGCCAGCAGCTTGGCAAGGGTCGGCTATGGCTACACCTTC. Translation: CASSLARVGYGYTF. The whole variable domain, filled in from reference TRBV5-1 and TRBJ1-2, reads KAGVTQTPRYLIKTRGQQVTLSCSPISGHRSVSWYQQTPGQGLQFLFEYFSETQRNKGNFPGRFSGRQFSNSRSEMNVSTLELGDSALYLCASSLARVGYGYTFGSGTRLTVV.

The chain links TRBV24-1 to TRBJ1-2; D ambiguous. This CDR3 comprises 11 residues. The V gene's germline CDR1 is KGHDR and CDR2 SFDVKD. Trimming took off 5 bases at V and 8 bases at J, with 8 bases between the two ends. CDR3 sequence: CATSGGVGYTF. In DNA form, the CDR3 reads TGTGCCACCAGTGGGGGAGTGGGCTACACCTTC.

This chain joins TRBV27 and TRBJ2-2; D gene ambiguous. This CDR3 comprises 11 residues. Trimming pared 7 bases from V and 7 bases from J, leaving 7 bases between. CDR1 is MNHEY, CDR2 SMNVEV, per germline (reference sequence). The CDR3 protein is CASKGSGELFF. The CDR3 DNA is TGTGCCAGCAAGGGAAGCGGGGAGCTGTTTTTT.